This T cell receptor beta chain was captured in a study of response to subunit inactivated influenza vaccine. MiXCR, run by TCRdb on the RT-PCR reads, gives a single entry per CDR3 protein. The data show about half a million distinct CDR3 sequences, over 9.5% seen once. The ends lost 0 bases at V and 8 bases at J; junction bases unmatched: 17. This CDR3 region has 18 residues. Per the germline V gene, CDR1 is SGHAT and CDR2 is FQNNGV. V and J are TRBV11-2 and TRBJ2-3, with 7 nucleotides matching TRBD1. The sample was PBMCs from blood, taken 35 to 45 days after vaccination. This TCR was recovered from a man aged 45 to 65 who received an inactivated influenza vaccine. CDR3 bases: TGTGCCAGCAGCTTAGATCCAAGCCGGGACAGCTGGTCTACTACGCAGTATTTT. This translates into CASSLDPSRDSWSTTQYF.